This note documents a single TCR beta chain sequence. Some clones are missing from TCRdb's copy, which holds only in-frame ones; the method was immunoSEQ multiplex PCR. The data show some 130,000 clones, approximately 90% seen once. This record comes from a study of T cell responses to AZD1222 COVID-19 vaccine. Sequences were derived from peripheral blood, sampled on day 0 of AZD1222 vaccination. This sequence was found in an adult in good health.

The CDR3 DNA reads TGTGCCAGCAGCGTAGCACCGCGCCAGGGCACTGAAGCTTTCTTT. Amino acid sequence: CASSVAPRQGTEAFF. This chain connects TRBV9 to TRBJ1-1; D is possibly TRBD1 (5 bases). Trimming cost V 0 bases and J 4 bases, with 13 bases left between them. Germline-derived CDR1 and CDR2 are SGDLS and YYNGEE. The CDR3 has 15 amino acids.